This passage covers 17 T cell receptor beta chains from one sample sequenced in a study of OX40 agonist ivuxolimab in advanced cancers. Preparation of the library involved the immunoSEQ multiplex PCR assay. TCRdb stores this immuneACCESS table with in-frame sequences only. Part of the clones is absent; in the studies checked, under half of the shortfall reflects unresolved V genes, and no reason is known for the rest. The sample table holds 100,000 to 150,000 clones, of which less than 95% were seen once. Jointly, the top ten make up 0.7% to 0.9% of the sample. The sample consisted of CD4+ or CD8+ T cells sorted from blood, taken in a trial of the OX40 agonist ivuxolimab. These receptors originate from an adult with an advanced solid tumor such as melanoma, head and neck, liver or kidney cancer.

The CDR3 here is CASRADRGLVEQYF. The CDR3 bases are TGTGCCAGCAGAGCCGACAGGGGGCTTGTCGAGCAGTACTTC. J is TRBJ2-5 and V is TRBV2, with 10 bases that match TRBD1. The J call is in doubt because the DNA end fits TRBJ2-7 better. Germline CDR1 reads SNHLY; CDR2 reads FYNNEI. The CDR3 runs 14 residues.

This chain joins TRBV5-5 and TRBJ2-2; D is perhaps TRBD2 (6 bases). V shed 4 bases and J shed 6 bases, with 13 bases lying between them. This CDR3 is 14 amino acids long. Germline CDR1 and CDR2: SGHKS and YYEKEE (reference sequence). In nucleotides, the CDR3 is TGTGCCAGCAGCCCCGGGCCTAGCGCCGGGGAGCTGTTTTTT. It codes for CASSPGPSAGELFF.

The V gene is TRBV7-9, the J gene TRBJ2-1; D remains unclear. Germline V gene data show CDR1 as SEHNR and CDR2 as FQNEAQ (reference sequence). This CDR3 has 14 residues. Trimming removed 3 bases from V and 6 bases from J, with 12 bases in between. The CDR3 loop is CASSFWASVNEQFF. The DNA for the CDR3 is TGTGCCAGCAGCTTTTGGGCAAGCGTCAATGAGCAGTTCTTC.

The chain links TRBV7-9 to TRBJ1-5; no clear D. The length of the CDR3 is 13 residues. CDR1 and CDR2 from the germline V gene are SEHNR and FQNEAQ (reference sequence). The V and J ends lost 1 base and 5 bases respectively, with 6 bases between them. CDR3 DNA: TGTGCCAGCAGCTTAGACAGCGATCAGCCCCAGCATTTT. It yields the protein CASSLDSDQPQHF. Supplemented by reference TRBV7-9 and TRBJ1-5, the full variable domain reads DTGVSQNPRHKITKRGQNVTFRCDPISEHNRLYWYRQTLGQGPEFLTYFQNEAQLEKSRLLSDRFSAERPKGSFSTLEIQRTEQGDSAMYLCASSLDSDQPQHFGDGTRLSIL.

CDR3 sequence (DNA): TGTGCCAGCAGTGAAGGGACAGGGGTTACAGATACGCAGTATTTT. Amino acids: CASSEGTGVTDTQYF. This sequence joins TRBV6-1 and TRBJ2-3; 9 bases are a match to TRBD1. Germline V gene sequence: CDR1 MNHNS, CDR2 SASEGT. The V segment lost 1 base and the J segment 3 bases; nucleotides outside the gene matches: 2. CDR3 length equals 15 residues.

V and J are TRBV9 and TRBJ2-7; weak D call: TRBD1 (5 bases). This CDR3 spans 13 amino acids. V was cut by 2 bases and J by 7 bases, with 13 bases left in between. Germline values: CDR1 SGDLS, CDR2 YYNGEE. The DNA for the CDR3 is TGTGCCAGCAGCGTTCTAAAGCAGGGAGAGCAGTACTTC. Translating it yields CASSVLKQGEQYF.

This clone was counted a single time. V gene TRBV7-3 combines with J gene TRBJ2-5; D is unclear. This CDR3 is built from 13 residues. Germline V gene lookup returns CDR1 SGHTA and CDR2 FQGTGA. With 3 bases removed from V and 1 base from J, the gap between germline ends came to 6 bases. This CDR3 is CASSFKFQETQYF. DNA of the CDR3: TGTGCCAGCAGCTTCAAATTCCAAGAGACCCAGTACTTC.

This clone was picked up a small number of times. The CDR3 loop is CASSIGRQGYEQYF. The CDR3 bases are TGTGCCAGTAGTATAGGTAGACAGGGCTACGAGCAGTACTTC. The gene calls are TRBV19 and TRBJ2-7; TRBD1 aligns across 7 bases. The germline CDR1 and CDR2 sequences are LNHDA and SQIVND (reference sequence). This CDR3 is built from 14 residues. V was pared by 1 base and J by 3 bases, with 3 bases of the junction left unmatched.

The rearrangement joins TRBV4-1 to TRBJ2-4; D not resolved. The CDR3 extends over 14 amino acids. The V end was cut by 1 base, the J end by 6 bases, with 10 bases between. Germline-derived CDR1 and CDR2 are MGHRA and YSYEKL. CDR3 region: CASSQGGPRNIQYF. CDR3 bases: TGCGCCAGCAGCCAAGGGGGTCCCCGAAACATTCAGTACTTC.

This chain links TRBV11-3 with TRBJ2-1; D assignment may be TRBD1 or TRBD2 (5 bases each). Per germline, CDR1 SGHNT and CDR2 YENEEA. The CDR3 totals 16 residues. Trimming removed 3 bases at V and 3 bases at J, with 15 bases between. CDR3 in DNA: TGTGCCAGCAGCTTCTACGGCAGGGCGGGCTACAATGAGCAGTTCTTC. Its protein is CASSFYGRAGYNEQFF.

This clone came up once. This chain links TRBV6-5 with TRBJ1-5, with 9 bases aligning to TRBD1. The ends lost 6 bases at V and 6 bases at J; junction bases unmatched: 6. CDR1 MNHEY and CDR2 SVGAGI come from the germline V gene. The CDR3 consists of 14 residues. CDR3 residues: CASRPTGGFQPQHF. The CDR3 nucleotides read TGTGCCAGCAGGCCGACAGGGGGTTTTCAGCCCCAGCATTTT.

This clone was picked up one time. The V gene is TRBV27, the J gene TRBJ2-5; 8 bases are a match to TRBD2. Germline CDR1 and CDR2: MNHEY and SMNVEV (reference sequence). The CDR3 loop spans 15 amino acids. V was pared by 5 bases and J by 4 bases, with 9 bases of the junction left unmatched. The CDR3 sequence is CASSPRTSQGETQYF. DNA of the CDR3: TGTGCCAGCAGTCCACGGACTAGCCAGGGAGAGACCCAGTACTTC.

The rearrangement joins TRBV28 to TRBJ1-2; weak D call: TRBD1 (6 bases). The CDR3 runs 14 residues. V dropped 6 bases and J dropped 3 bases, with 14 bases sitting between them. Per germline, CDR1 MDHEN and CDR2 SYDVKM. CDR3 in DNA: TGTGCCAGCAGAGATTGGGACAAAGACTATGGCTACACCTTC. Protein sequence: CASRDWDKDYGYTF.

The chain has TRBV19 and TRBJ2-7; 7 bases map to TRBD1. Losses at the gene ends were 4 bases for V and 0 bases for J; bases not matched to a gene: 6. The CDR3 extends over 15 amino acids. From germline, CDR1 is LNHDA and CDR2 SQIVND (reference sequence). CDR3 sequence: CASSKGQTSSYEQYF. CDR3 DNA sequence: TGTGCCAGTAGTAAGGGACAGACGAGCTCCTACGAGCAGTACTTC.

The CDR3 bases are TGTGCCAGCAGCCAGAGGGCTAGCGGGAGAGCAGATACGCAGTATTTT. This sequence encodes CASSQRASGRADTQYF. The rearrangement uses TRBV7-2 and TRBJ2-3; 10 bases are shared with TRBD2. The CDR3 consists of 16 residues. Germline CDR1 reads SGHTA; CDR2 reads FQGNSA. V gave up 5 bases and J gave up 4 bases; unmatched junction bases: 9.

The chain links TRBV5-4 to TRBJ2-5; TRBD2 agrees at 7 bases. The CDR3 consists of 13 residues. CDR1 and CDR2 from the germline V gene are SGHNT and YYREEE (reference sequence). V lost 2 bases, J lost 5 bases, and 3 bases stayed unmatched. CDR3 DNA sequence: TGTGCCAGCAGCTTCTGGGGGGGGGAGACCCAGTACTTC. Translated: CASSFWGGETQYF.

The chain employs TRBV14 and TRBJ2-1, with 14 bases aligning to TRBD2. Germline CDR1 reads SGHDN; CDR2 reads FVKESK. The CDR3 is 17 amino acids. The V gene end was trimmed by 4 bases and the J gene end by 2 bases; junction bases not matched to a gene: 4. The CDR3: CASSPGLAGVAYNEQFF. CDR3 nucleotide sequence: TGTGCCAGCAGCCCGGGACTAGCGGGAGTGGCCTACAATGAGCAGTTCTTC.